This entry concerns a single T cell receptor (beta chain). This clone's antigen is unknown. No qualities accompany the bases; no much larger clone lies one base away. The CDR3, cysteine through phenylalanine, is 15 amino acids long. Kept here is only the CDR3 DNA, which spans 45 bases and is read in frame from base 1. CDR1 and CDR2, per the germline V gene, are SGHRS and YFSETQ. Trimming leaves V shorter by 4 bases and J shorter by 2 bases, with the junction holding 5 bases beyond the gene matches. Each collaborating institution followed its own protocols to collect whole blood in K2EDTA tubes. Collaborator samples were shipped for TCRbeta analysis as frozen whole blood, isolated PBMCs, or DNA extracted from either sample type. This sample was taken from a study of blood T cell repertoires in COVID-19 (dated by TCRdb to 2018 to 2020). In the study overall: Samples covering the acute and convalescent phases of COVID-19 were provided by collaborators in the United States, Italy and Spain. The repertoires were released in a freely available public database intended as a resource for research on the immune response to SARS-CoV-2. The sample metadata nearly always contained a de-identified subject ID, COVID-19 status, age in years and sex. The dataset comprised deeply sampled blood TCRbeta repertoires from subjects exposed to, actively infected with, or recovered from COVID-19. The material from the prospective study consisted of cDNA or gDNA derived from T cells, B-cell-depleted T cells, or PBMCs. Where available, HLA class I and class II types were taken from metadata supplied by the sample provider and were not determined by assay-based typing. The samples were drawn from the first 160 participants of the ongoing ImmuneRACE study and from about 1,200 subjects provided by 6 global collaborators.

The immunoSEQ Assay, a bias-controlled multiplex PCR, was used to amplify TCRbeta CDR3 regions from genomic DNA. The original methods were these. Nucleated cell counts per sample were estimated from amplification of reference gene primers within the assay. To quantify the absolute abundance of each unique TCRbeta CDR3 rearrangement, sequence reads were collapsed and filtered. For each sample, productive Simpson clonality was calculated by taking the square root of Simpson's diversity index across productive rearrangements. Held by TCRdb, this immuneACCESS table contains in-frame sequences only and omits some clones. Under half of the omission traces to an unresolved V gene where checked; the cause of the rest is unknown. The V and J calls and the clone size are those of that table, but D and trimming were determined from the DNA. Counted in this sample were about 180,000 clones; roughly 85% of them appeared once. More than 3% of the sample lies in the top ten.

Study-wide conclusions, independent of this receptor: The amount of clinical and demographic metadata varied by source and participant and was provided uncurated.

The origin of this receptor is a man aged 55 to 70 with acute or convalescent COVID-19. Sequencing used peripheral blood. Here the chain combines TRBV5-1 and TRBJ1-3; the central 8 bases match TRBD1. The encoded CDR3 is CASSAQGDAGNTIYF. The DNA reads as follows: TGCGCCAGCAGCGCACAGGGGGATGCTGGAAACACCATATATTTT. The full variable domain, with segments outside the CDR3 supplied by the reference TRBV5-1 and TRBJ1-3 proteins, appears as KAGVTQTPRYLIKTRGQQVTLSCSPISGHRSVSWYQQTPGQGLQFLFEYFSETQRNKGNFPGRFSGRQFSNSRSEMNVSTLELGDSALYLCASSAQGDAGNTIYFGEGSWLTVV.